These 9 T cell receptor beta chains came from one sample sequenced in a study of glioma-infiltrating T cells. TCR alpha and beta CDR3 regions were amplified from RNA using iRepertoire nested multiplex PCR. TCRdb called the multiplex PCR reads again in MiXCR, with one record for every CDR3 protein. The sample consists of 300,000 to 450,000 distinct CDR3 sequences, 41% of them appearing once. Material: glioma tissue, nonneoplastic brain tissue, or PBMCs (not recorded which). Receptors were obtained from a human donor with low-grade glioma or glioblastoma, undergoing nonglioma brain surgery, or in good health (not recorded which).

This clonotype has just a few counts. The genes are TRBV20-1 and TRBJ2-1; 7 positions agree with TRBD1. The CDR3 spans 15 residues. Trimming took 6 bases from V and 4 from J; bases not matched to a gene: 12. The germline CDR1 and CDR2 sequences are DFQATT and SNEGSKA (reference sequence). In nucleotides, the CDR3 is TGCAGTGCCCCTAGGGGGCAAGTCCTGTACAATGAGCAGTTCTTC. It encodes CSAPRGQVLYNEQFF.

The rearrangement links TRBV12-3 or TRBV12-4 to TRBJ2-7; 15 bases match TRBD2. The CDR3 totals 15 residues. V gave up 6 bases and J gave up 9 bases; unmatched junction bases: 9. The CDR3 loop is CASSSYGLAGGRQYF. CDR3 DNA sequence: TGTGCCAGCAGCTCCTACGGACTAGCGGGAGGGAGGCAGTACTTC.

This clonotype was seen repeatedly, ten times or more. V is TRBV27 and J is TRBJ1-2; a weak D match, TRBD1 (6 bases). V was shortened by 5 bases and J by 6 bases, with 13 bases between the two germline ends. Germline V gene sequence: CDR1 MNHEY, CDR2 SMNVEV (reference sequence). This CDR3 has 13 residues. CDR3 sequence (DNA): TGTGCCAGCAGTATTAAAGCAGGGGATGGCTACACCTTC. Amino acid sequence: CASSIKAGDGYTF.

The chain joins TRBV7-6 to TRBJ1-5; no reliable D call. CDR1 is SGHVS, CDR2 FNYEAQ, per germline. V was shortened by 0 bases and J by 6 bases, with 15 bases between the two germline ends. This CDR3 spans 16 amino acids. The CDR3 here is CASSLAVNGVSQPQHF. CDR3 in DNA: TGTGCCAGCAGCTTAGCCGTAAATGGGGTTAGTCAGCCCCAGCATTTT.

In regard to this clonotype: A much larger clone lies one base from this, so it may be a read error. The rearrangement joins TRBV6-1 to TRBJ1-6; unclear D gene. This CDR3 has 17 residues. Trimming removed 7 bases from V and 10 bases from J, with 26 bases in between. The germline gives CDR1 MNHNS, CDR2 SASEGT. CDR3 nucleotides: TGTGCCAGCACCGCCCTTTCGCCGGGCCTAGGGAAATCACCCCTCCACTTT. The encoded protein is CASTALSPGLGKSPLHF.

This chain joins TRBV27 and TRBJ2-1, with D perhaps matching TRBD2 (5 bases). CDR3 length equals 18 residues. Trimming stripped 5 bases from V and 7 bases from J, with 27 bases between. From germline, CDR1 is MNHEY and CDR2 SMNVEV (reference sequence). CDR3 in amino acids: CASSESGMTNHPRNEQFF. The DNA of the CDR3 is TGTGCCAGCAGTGAGTCGGGGATGACTAACCACCCGAGGAATGAGCAGTTCTTC.

Many counts were recorded for this clonotype. The V and J genes are TRBV5-1 and TRBJ2-3; TRBD1 or TRBD2 may be the D gene (5 bases each). The CDR3 extends over 13 amino acids. V lost 4 bases, J lost 1 base, and 7 bases lay in between. In germline, CDR1 is SGHRS, CDR2 YFSETQ. Here the CDR3 reads CASSGTGTDTQYF. CDR3 coding DNA: TGCGCCAGCAGCGGGACGGGCACAGATACGCAGTATTTT. Full variable domain (remainder filled in from reference TRBV5-1 and TRBJ2-3): KAGVTQTPRYLIKTRGQQVTLSCSPISGHRSVSWYQQTPGQGLQFLFEYFSETQRNKGNFPGRFSGRQFSNSRSEMNVSTLELGDSALYLCASSGTGTDTQYFGPGTRLTVL.

This chain connects TRBV7-3 to TRBJ2-7; 8 bases fit TRBD2. Germline V gives CDR1 SGHTA, CDR2 FQGTGA. V shed 6 bases, J shed 4 bases, and the junction held 14 bases outside the gene matches. The length of the CDR3 is 16 residues. CDR3 DNA sequence: TGTGCCAGCAGTTTTAACCCCCGGGAGGGCCCGTACGAGCAGTACTTC. This codes for CASSFNPREGPYEQYF.

The V gene is TRBV29-1, the J gene TRBJ2-2, with TRBD2 as a possible D gene (5 bases). The V gene's germline CDR1 is SQVTM and CDR2 ANQGSEA. The CDR3 is 11 residues long. Trimming pared 7 bases from V and 7 bases from J, leaving 10 bases between. Here the CDR3 DNA reads TGCAGCGCGGGATTTAACGGGGAGCTGTTTTTT. Protein: CSAGFNGELFF.